One sample yielded the 27 T cell receptor beta chains listed below, sequenced in a study of neurological immune-mediated disorders. TCRdb reprocessed the 5' RACE reads with MiXCR, giving one entry per CDR3 protein. The table shows tens of thousands of distinct CDR3 sequences, with about an eighth occurring only once. Sample time point: longitudinal time-point 1 (baseline). Sample: PBMCs. The receptors come from a female donor with HTLV-1-associated myelopathy (HAM/TSP).

This clonotype was seen many times. This chain links TRBV4-1 with TRBJ2-3; TRBD2 matches at 9 bases. Germline assignment: CDR1 MGHRA and CDR2 YSYEKL. Trimming at V came to 2 bases and at J to 6 bases, leaving 6 bases not matched to a gene. The CDR3 extends over 15 amino acids. The CDR3: CASSQQGLASDTQYF. In DNA form, the CDR3 reads TGCGCCAGCAGCCAACAAGGACTAGCGAGCGATACGCAGTATTTT.

This clonotype was seen ten or more times. The chain uses TRBV5-6 and TRBJ2-1; no firm D call. Trimming removed 1 base at V and 3 bases at J, with 14 bases between. Germline values: CDR1 SGHDT, CDR2 YYEEEE. The CDR3 is 16 residues long. In nucleotides, the CDR3 is TGTGCCAGCAGCTTGTGGTGGCAGCAAAACTACAATGAGCAGTTCTTC. Translating gives CASSLWWQQNYNEQFF. Based on the CDR3 plus reference TRBV5-6 and TRBJ2-1, the full variable domain is DAGVTQSPTHLIKTRGQQVTLRCSPKSGHDTVSWYQQALGQGPQFIFQYYEEEERQRGNFPDRFSGHQFPNYSSELNVNALLLGDSALYLCASSLWWQQNYNEQFFGPGTRLTVL.

This clonotype has at least ten counts. The chain is built from TRBV5-1 and TRBJ1-1; D perhaps matches TRBD1 (6 bases). CDR1 SGHRS and CDR2 YFSETQ come from the germline V gene. V was pared by 3 bases and J by 1 base, with 13 bases between. The CDR3 is 15 residues long. This chain's CDR3 is CASSSDGQPNTEAFF. The CDR3 DNA is TGCGCCAGCAGCTCGGATGGACAGCCGAACACTGAAGCTTTCTTT.

V gene TRBV5-1 combines with J gene TRBJ1-1; 8 bases agree with TRBD1. CDR1 is SGHRS, CDR2 YFSETQ, per germline. The V gene end was trimmed by 0 bases and the J gene end by 4 bases; junction bases not matched to a gene: 8. This CDR3 has 16 residues. CDR3 sequence reads: CASSLEPTGARTEAFF. The CDR3 bases are TGCGCCAGCAGCTTGGAACCGACAGGGGCTCGCACTGAAGCTTTCTTT.

This clonotype showed up many times. The genes are TRBV10-2 and TRBJ2-1; tentatively, D is TRBD1 (5 bases). Trimming took off 3 bases at V and 7 bases at J, with 13 bases between the two ends. Germline lookup yields CDR1 WSHSY and CDR2 SAAADI. This CDR3 is 14 amino acids long. Here the CDR3 reads CASSDNNRKNEQFF. The CDR3 DNA reads TGCGCCAGCAGTGACAATAACAGGAAAAATGAGCAGTTCTTC.

In this sample, this clonotype turned up many times. This chain connects TRBV5-1 to TRBJ2-3; 7 bases are shared with TRBD1. This CDR3 is 15 amino acids long. V was pared by 4 bases and J by 6 bases, with 11 bases of the junction left unmatched. The germline V gene encodes CDR1 SGHRS and CDR2 YFSETQ. The chain's CDR3 is CASSHLGQVLDTQYF. CDR3 DNA sequence: TGCGCCAGCAGCCACCTCGGACAGGTTTTGGATACGCAGTATTTT.

This clonotype has at least ten counts. The CDR3, as DNA: TGTGCCAGCAGCCAGTCAGAGTTCACTGAAGCTTTCTTT. This codes for CASSQSEFTEAFF. The gene calls are TRBV3-1 and TRBJ1-1; D remains ambiguous. The CDR3 totals 13 residues. Trimming took 3 bases from V and 4 from J, leaving 9 bases between them. Germline assignment: CDR1 LGHDT and CDR2 YNNKEL (reference sequence).

Notes on this clonotype: The junction does not match germline at one end; this may be a read error. The genes are TRBV5-1 and TRBJ2-3; TRBD2 is a possible D gene (6 bases). The CDR3 is 17 amino acids. Looked up from germline, CDR1 is SGHRS and CDR2 is YFSETQ. The CDR3 DNA sequence: TGCTCCAGCACCCGGGACTTTGTCGAATCTGGCACAGATACGCAGTATTTT. It is translated as CSSTRDFVESGTDTQYF.

This clonotype was detected ten times or more. The chain is built from TRBV7-9 and TRBJ2-3, with unresolved D. This CDR3 has 14 amino acids. Trimming left V 5 bases short and J 3 bases short, with 12 bases between. Germline V gene lookup returns CDR1 SEHNR and CDR2 FQNEAQ (reference sequence). In DNA form, the CDR3 reads TGTGCCAGCAGCCCCAGTACGGCTACAGATACGCAGTATTTT. Protein product: CASSPSTATDTQYF.

This clonotype has at least ten counts. V usage is TRBV24-1 and J usage is TRBJ2-7; TRBD1 aligns across 7 bases. The CDR3 consists of 13 residues. Germline trimming cut 3 bases from V and 6 bases from J; bases unmatched to any gene: 4. Germline V gene sequence: CDR1 KGHDR, CDR2 SFDVKD. The CDR3 protein is CATSDLTGVEQYF. In nucleotides, the CDR3 is TGTGCCACCAGTGATCTCACAGGGGTCGAGCAGTACTTC.

This clonotype was counted a few times. The chain couples TRBV18 to TRBJ2-7; D uncertain. Trimming removed 4 bases from V and 2 bases from J, with 12 bases in between. CDR1 is KGHSH, CDR2 LQKENI, per germline. This CDR3 region has 14 residues. The CDR3 nucleotides are TGTGCCAGCTCACGAGGCCCGGCACCCTACGAGCAGTACTTC. This encodes CASSRGPAPYEQYF.

There are many counts of this clonotype. This chain links TRBV12-3 or TRBV12-4 with TRBJ2-3, with D maybe TRBD2 (6 bases). This CDR3 has 15 amino acids. V was trimmed by 6 bases and J by 0 bases, leaving 13 bases between them. CDR3 region: CASSLGGASTDTQYF. The CDR3 DNA follows: TGTGCCAGCAGCCTCGGGGGAGCTAGCACAGATACGCAGTATTTT.

The table lists this clonotype with many counts. The chain joins TRBV12-3 or TRBV12-4 to TRBJ2-4; 7 positions match TRBD1. Unmatched junction bases numbered 0, after V lost 4 bases and J lost 3 bases. This CDR3 comprises 13 residues. CDR3 region: CASSYRGKNIQYF. For the CDR3, the DNA is TGTGCCAGCAGTTACAGGGGCAAAAACATTCAGTACTTC.

The sample holds many counts of this clonotype. The V gene is TRBV20-1, the J gene TRBJ2-2, with D perhaps TRBD1 or TRBD2 (6 bases each). This CDR3 spans 15 amino acids. The germline V and J ends were trimmed by 5 bases and 1 base, with 14 bases remaining between them. Germline CDR1 DFQATT, CDR2 SNEGSKA (reference sequence). For the CDR3, the DNA is TGCAGTGCTGATTCGGGGGCGCAGAACACCGGGGAGCTGTTTTTT. Translated, it gives CSADSGAQNTGELFF.

The rearrangement links TRBV28 to TRBJ2-5, with TRBD2 matching over 7 bases. The germline gives CDR1 MDHEN, CDR2 SYDVKM. After removal of 2 bases from V and 7 bases from J, the junction contained 4 bases not matched to a gene. This CDR3 spans 13 amino acids. The CDR3, as DNA: TGTGCCAGCAGTTTAGCGGGGGACGGGACCCAGTACTTC. Translated, it gives CASSLAGDGTQYF.

This chain joins TRBV6-5 and TRBJ1-2; D is unresolved. Germline V gives CDR1 MNHEY, CDR2 SVGAGI. The CDR3 is 15 amino acids. V was trimmed by 0 bases and J by 1 base, leaving 9 bases between them. DNA for the CDR3: TGTGCCAGCAGTTACTCGAGGACTTTTAACTATGGCTACACCTTC. Protein product: CASSYSRTFNYGYTF.

This clonotype was seen many times. For the CDR3, the DNA is TGTGCCAGCAGCTTGCAGCTTGGGGGCACTGAAGCTTTCTTT. Amino acids: CASSLQLGGTEAFF. The chain is built from TRBV5-5 and TRBJ1-1; TRBD1 might be the D (5 bases). The CDR3 extends over 14 amino acids. Germline V gives CDR1 SGHKS, CDR2 YYEKEE (reference sequence). Trimming shortened V by 1 base and J by 4 bases, and 11 bases separated the two germline ends. Using reference TRBV5-5 and TRBJ1-1 for the parts outside the CDR3, the full variable domain is DAGVTQSPTHLIKTRGQQVTLRCSPISGHKSVSWYQQVLGQGPQFIFQYYEKEERGRGNFPDRFSARQFPNYSSELNVNALLLGDSALYLCASSLQLGGTEAFFGQGTRLTVV.

This clonotype was recorded once. Possible read error: a much larger clone is one base away. The chain couples TRBV28 to TRBJ2-7; 7 bases are a match to TRBD1. The CDR3 covers 15 residues. From germline, CDR1 is MDHEN and CDR2 SYDVKM. With 6 bases clipped from V and 3 bases from J, the junction kept 11 bases outside the gene matches. The DNA of the CDR3 is TGTGCCAGCAGCCCCGGTGGGACAGACTACTACGAGCAGTACTTC. It is translated as CASSPGGTDYYEQYF.

On this clonotype itself: This may be a read error: a much more frequent sequence differs by one nucleotide. The chain is built from TRBV12-5 and TRBJ2-7; 7 bases are a match to TRBD1. This CDR3 contains 15 residues. The germline CDR1 and CDR2 sequences are LGHNT and FRNRAP. CDR3 nucleotides: TGTGCTAGTGGAGAGGGACAGACTCTCTCCGACGAGCAGTACTTC. Translation gives CASGEGQTLSDEQYF.

This clonotype occurred a few times. The V and J genes are TRBV7-2 and TRBJ2-4, with 10 nucleotides matching TRBD2. Trimming removed 4 bases from V and 9 bases from J; junction bases left unmatched: 18. Germline V gene sequence: CDR1 SGHTA, CDR2 FQGNSA. The CDR3 is 18 residues long. The CDR3 protein is CASSYGGASGGRGRIQYF. The CDR3 nucleotides read TGTGCCAGCAGCTACGGCGGGGCTAGCGGGGGCCGGGGGCGCATTCAGTACTTC.

This clonotype was seen ten or more times. CDR3 sequence: CASSTGRQQNGTQYF. The CDR3 DNA sequence: TGTGCCAGCAGTACAGGCCGCCAACAAAACGGGACCCAGTACTTC. This chain links TRBV12-3 or TRBV12-4 with TRBJ2-5, with D possibly matching TRBD1 (5 bases). Trimming took off 5 bases at V and 7 bases at J, with 20 bases between the two ends. There are 15 residues in the CDR3.

This clonotype was found many times. The chain couples TRBV5-1 to TRBJ2-2; a weak D match, TRBD1 (6 bases). Germline CDR1 and CDR2: SGHRS and YFSETQ. This CDR3 is 14 amino acids long. V was cut by 8 bases and J by 6 bases, with 17 bases left in between. CDR3 region: CASRTDPGAGELFF. The CDR3 bases are TGCGCCAGTCGGACGGACCCAGGGGCCGGGGAGCTGTTTTTT.

This clonotype was observed many times. The rearrangement joins TRBV29-1 to TRBJ1-5, with D maybe TRBD1 (5 bases). Deletions cut 4 bases from V and 6 bases from J, with 10 bases between. The CDR3 extends over 12 amino acids. Germline V gives CDR1 SQVTM, CDR2 ANQGSEA. The CDR3, as DNA: TGCAGCGTTGTCGAGGGGAGTCAGCCCCAGCATTTT. Encoded protein: CSVVEGSQPQHF. Complete variable domain (other parts from reference TRBV29-1 and TRBJ1-5): SAVISQKPSRDICQRGTSLTIQCQVDSQVTMMFWYRQQPGQSLTLIATANQGSEATYESGFVIDKFPISRPNLTFSTLTVSNMSPEDSSIYLCSVVEGSQPQHFGDGTRLSIL.

This clonotype occurred once. The CDR3 does not close with the conserved phenylalanine or tryptophan, likely indicating a read error. This chain uses TRBV5-1 with TRBJ2-1, with 7 bases aligning to TRBD1. V lost 4 bases to trimming and J lost 2 bases; unmatched junction nucleotides: 15. The CDR3 extends over 18 amino acids. CDR1 and CDR2 (germline): SGHRS, YFSETQ. The CDR3 DNA is TGCGCCAGCAGCAGCTCAAGCCCCGGGACAGTTCCCTACAATGAGCAGTTCTTA. This sequence encodes CASSSSSPGTVPYNEQFL.

In its sample, this clonotype was seen many times. This sequence joins TRBV20-1 and TRBJ2-7; 11 nucleotides match TRBD2. Trimming took 1 base from V and 4 from J; bases not matched to a gene: 3. Germline V gene data show CDR1 as DFQATT and CDR2 as SNEGSKA (reference sequence). CDR3 size: 14 residues. The CDR3 here is CSARVTSGGYEQYF. Written as DNA, the CDR3 is TGCAGTGCTAGAGTCACTAGCGGGGGTTACGAGCAGTACTTC.

This clonotype was observed at least ten times. The gene calls are TRBV29-1 and TRBJ2-1; D gene ambiguous. Germline V gene data show CDR1 as SQVTM and CDR2 as ANQGSEA. Trimming shortened V by 4 bases and J by 16 bases, and 14 bases separated the two germline ends. The length of the CDR3 is 10 residues. The CDR3 is CSVVLLIEFF. CDR3 bases: TGCAGCGTTGTCCTCCTCATAGAATTCTTC.

The chain recombines TRBV9 with TRBJ2-3, with D unclear. Per the germline V gene, CDR1 is SGDLS and CDR2 is YYNGEE. V shed 0 bases and J shed 0 bases, with 11 bases lying between them. CDR3 length: 16 amino acids. The DNA of the CDR3 is TGTGCCAGCAGCGTAGGAGGACCCCCTAGCACAGATACGCAGTATTTT. Amino acids: CASSVGGPPSTDTQYF.